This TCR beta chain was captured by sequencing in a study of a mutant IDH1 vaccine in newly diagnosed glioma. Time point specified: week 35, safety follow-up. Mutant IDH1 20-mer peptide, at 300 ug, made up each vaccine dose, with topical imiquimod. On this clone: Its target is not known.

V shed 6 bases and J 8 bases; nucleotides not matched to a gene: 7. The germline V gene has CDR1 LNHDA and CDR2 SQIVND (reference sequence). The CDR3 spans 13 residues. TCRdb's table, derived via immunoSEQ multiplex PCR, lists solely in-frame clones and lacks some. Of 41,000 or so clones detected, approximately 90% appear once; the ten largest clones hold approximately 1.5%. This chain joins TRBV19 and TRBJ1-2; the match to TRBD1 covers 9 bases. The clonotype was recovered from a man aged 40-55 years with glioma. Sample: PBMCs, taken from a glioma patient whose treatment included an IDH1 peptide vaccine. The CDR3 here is CASRRDRAGGYTF. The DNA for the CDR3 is TGTGCCAGTAGAAGGGACAGGGCGGGAGGCTACACCTTC.